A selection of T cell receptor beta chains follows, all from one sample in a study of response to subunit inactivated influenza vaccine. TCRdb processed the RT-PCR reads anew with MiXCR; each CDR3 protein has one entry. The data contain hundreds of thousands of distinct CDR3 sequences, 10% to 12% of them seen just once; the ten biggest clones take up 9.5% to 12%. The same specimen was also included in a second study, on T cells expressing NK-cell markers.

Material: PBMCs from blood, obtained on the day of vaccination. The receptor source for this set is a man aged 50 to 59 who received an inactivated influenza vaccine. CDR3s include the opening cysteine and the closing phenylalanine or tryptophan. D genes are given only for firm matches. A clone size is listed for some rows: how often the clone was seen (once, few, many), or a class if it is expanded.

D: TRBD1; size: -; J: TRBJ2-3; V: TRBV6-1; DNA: TGTACCAGCAGGCCCAACCTCGGGACAGGGTGGGCAGATACGCAGTATTTT; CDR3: CTSRPNLGTGWADTQYF
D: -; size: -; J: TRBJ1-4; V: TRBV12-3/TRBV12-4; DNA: TGTGCCAGCAGGCGTACAGAAGGTAATGAAAAACTGTTTTTT; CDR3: CASRRTEGNEKLFF
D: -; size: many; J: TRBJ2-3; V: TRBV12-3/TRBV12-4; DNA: TGTGCCAGCAGTTTTGTAGCGGTAGGGACAGATACGCAGTATTTT; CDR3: CASSFVAVGTDTQYF
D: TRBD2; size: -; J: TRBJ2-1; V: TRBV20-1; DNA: TGCAGTGCTAGAGTGGCTAGCGGGGGGGTGAGCTCCTACAATGAGCAGTTCTTC; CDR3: CSARVASGGVSSYNEQFF
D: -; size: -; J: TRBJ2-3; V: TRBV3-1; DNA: TGTGCCAGCAAGTCCTACGCCTCCACAGATACGCAGTATTTT; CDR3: CASKSYASTDTQYF
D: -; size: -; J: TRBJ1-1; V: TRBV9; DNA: TGTGCCAGCAGCGTAGATCAGGGATTCGGCACTGAAGCTTTCTTT; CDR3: CASSVDQGFGTEAFF
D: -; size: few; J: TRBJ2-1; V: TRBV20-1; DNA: TGCAGTGCTAGGGGGAGGACCTACAATGAGCAGTTCTTC; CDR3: CSARGRTYNEQFF
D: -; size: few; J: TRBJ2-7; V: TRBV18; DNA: TGTGCCAGCTCCGCGCCTACGCTCTACGAGCAGTACTTC; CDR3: CASSAPTLYEQYF
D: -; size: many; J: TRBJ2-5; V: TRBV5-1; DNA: TGCGCCAGCAGCTTTTCTCCCGGACCCCTCCAAGAGACCCAGTACTTC; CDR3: CASSFSPGPLQETQYF
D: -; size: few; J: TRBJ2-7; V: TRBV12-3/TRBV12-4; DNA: TGTGCCAGCAGTATACACCCTTCCTACGAGCAGTACTTC; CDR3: CASSIHPSYEQYF
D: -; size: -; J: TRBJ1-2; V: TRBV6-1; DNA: TGTGCCAGCAGGCCAGGACCGCCGGGCTATGGCTACACCTTC; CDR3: CASRPGPPGYGYTF
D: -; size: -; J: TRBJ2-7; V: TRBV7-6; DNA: TGTGCCAGCAGCCACCCAGGGGGGGTGGACGAGCAGTACTTC; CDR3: CASSHPGGVDEQYF
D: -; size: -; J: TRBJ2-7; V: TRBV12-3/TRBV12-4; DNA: TGTGCCAGCAGTTTTGGCTGGGGCGAGCAGTACTTC; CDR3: CASSFGWGEQYF
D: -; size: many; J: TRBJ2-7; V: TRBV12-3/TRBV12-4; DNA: TGTGCCAGCAGGGTAGGTCTAACCTACGAGCAGTACTTC; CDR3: CASRVGLTYEQYF
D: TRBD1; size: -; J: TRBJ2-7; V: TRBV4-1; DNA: TGCGCCAGCAGCCAAGCGACAGGGAACGAGCAGTACTTC; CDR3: CASSQATGNEQYF
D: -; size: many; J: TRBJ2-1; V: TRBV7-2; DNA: TGTGCCAGCAGCATACAGGGAAATGAGCAGTTCTTC; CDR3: CASSIQGNEQFF
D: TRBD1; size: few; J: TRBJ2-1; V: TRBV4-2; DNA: TGTGCCAGCAGCCGCCAACAGGGGGCGCGGGAGCAGTTCTTC; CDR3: CASSRQQGAREQFF
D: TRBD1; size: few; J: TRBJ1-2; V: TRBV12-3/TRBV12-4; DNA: TGTGCCAGCAGCAAGGGACAGAACTATGGCTACACCTTC; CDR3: CASSKGQNYGYTF
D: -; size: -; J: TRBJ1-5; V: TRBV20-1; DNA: TGCAGTGCTAGAGATTCGAAAAATCAGCCCCAGCATTTT; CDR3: CSARDSKNQPQHF
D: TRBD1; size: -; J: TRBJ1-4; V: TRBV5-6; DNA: TGTGCCAGCAGCTTGTGGACAGGGGGGCGGATTGAAAAACTGTTTTTT; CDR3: CASSLWTGGRIEKLFF
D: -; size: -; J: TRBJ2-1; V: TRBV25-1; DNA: TGTGCCAGCAGTGAATCCGGAGGGGGCTACAATGAGCAGTTCTTC; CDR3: CASSESGGGYNEQFF
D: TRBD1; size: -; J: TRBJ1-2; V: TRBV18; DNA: TGTGCCAGCTCACCTAACGACAGGGGAACCCCCACCTTC; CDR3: CASSPNDRGTPTF
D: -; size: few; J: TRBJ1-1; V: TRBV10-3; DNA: TGTGCCATCAGTGAAACAGGGTACACTGAAGCTTTCTTT; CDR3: CAISETGYTEAFF
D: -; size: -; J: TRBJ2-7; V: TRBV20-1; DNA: TGCAGTGCCAGCAAAGCTGTCGAGCAGTACTTC; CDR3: CSASKAVEQYF
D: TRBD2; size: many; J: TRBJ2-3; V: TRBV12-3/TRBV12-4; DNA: TGTGCCAGCAGTTTAGCGGGAGGGATAGATACGCAGTATTTT; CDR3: CASSLAGGIDTQYF
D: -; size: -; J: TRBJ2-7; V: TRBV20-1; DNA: TGCAGTGCTGCCCAGGGTTCATACGAGCAGTACTTC; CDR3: CSAAQGSYEQYF
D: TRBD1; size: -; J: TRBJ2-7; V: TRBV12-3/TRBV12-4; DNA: TGTGCCAGCAGCCTCTCCTCCGGGACAGGGGTCGAGCAGTACTTC; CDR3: CASSLSSGTGVEQYF
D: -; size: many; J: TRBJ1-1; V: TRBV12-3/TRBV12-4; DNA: TGTGCCAGCAGTCCCCGGGGGAGTCAGACTTTCTTT; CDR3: CASSPRGSQTFF
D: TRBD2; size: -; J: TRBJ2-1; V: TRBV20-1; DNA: TGCAGTGTAGCGGGAGGGAACTACAATGAGCAGTTCTTC; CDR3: CSVAGGNYNEQFF
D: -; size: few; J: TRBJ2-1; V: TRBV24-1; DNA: TGTGCCACCAGTGATTTTGGCTCTAGCGTCAATGAGCAGTTCTTC; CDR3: CATSDFGSSVNEQFF
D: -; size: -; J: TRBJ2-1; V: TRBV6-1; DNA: TGTGCCTGCAGAGGGGCCCTTTCCTACAATGAGCAGTTCTTC; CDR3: CACRGALSYNEQFF
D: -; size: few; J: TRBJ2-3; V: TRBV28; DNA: TGTGCCAGCTACCTTGAGGGGACGCAGTATTTT; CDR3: CASYLEGTQYF
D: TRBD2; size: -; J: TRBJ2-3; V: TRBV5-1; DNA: TGCGCCAGCAGCGCGTACGGATGGACTAGCGGGAGGTCAGATACGCAGTATTTT; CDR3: CASSAYGWTSGRSDTQYF
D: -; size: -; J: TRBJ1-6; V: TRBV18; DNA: TGTGCCAGCTCACCTAATATGGTCCTGCAGAAGACCCATTCACCCCTCCACTTT; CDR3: CASSPNMVLQKTHSPLHF
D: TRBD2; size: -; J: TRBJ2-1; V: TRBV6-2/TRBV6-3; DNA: TGTGCCAGCAGCGACCTAGCGGGAGGTAGCAATGAGCAGTTCTTC; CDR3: CASSDLAGGSNEQFF
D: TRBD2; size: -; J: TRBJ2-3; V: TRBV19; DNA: TGTGCCAGTAGTCGTATAGCGGGAGATTTGACAGATACGCAGTATTTT; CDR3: CASSRIAGDLTDTQYF